The sequence of this TCR beta chain was determined in a study of T cells in Graves' hyperthyroidism and ophthalmopathy. This clonotype has a count of ten or more. An end of the junction differs from the germline gene, which may be a read error. Those patients with uncontrolled infection, other autoimmune disease, pregnancy or lactation were excluded. Amplification of TCR beta CDR3 regions used RNA as the template. First-round RT-PCR of the TCR CDR3 relied on the HTBI primer set. MiXCR, applied by TCRdb to the multiplex PCR reads, yields one record per CDR3 protein. The top ten hold roughly 50% of the sample, which has roughly 280,000 distinct CDR3 sequences, about a sixth seen once. Germline V gene data show CDR1 as SGHNT and CDR2 as YENEEA. The CDR3 has 12 residues.

Sequenced sample: blood. The gene calls are TRBV11-3 and TRBJ2-7; D is perhaps TRBD2 (6 bases). This receptor was obtained from a woman aged 55-70 years with Graves' ophthalmopathy. The CDR3 loop is CASSGDSDEQYF. The CDR3 DNA follows: TGTGCCAGCAGCGGGGACTCCGACGAGCAGTACTTC.